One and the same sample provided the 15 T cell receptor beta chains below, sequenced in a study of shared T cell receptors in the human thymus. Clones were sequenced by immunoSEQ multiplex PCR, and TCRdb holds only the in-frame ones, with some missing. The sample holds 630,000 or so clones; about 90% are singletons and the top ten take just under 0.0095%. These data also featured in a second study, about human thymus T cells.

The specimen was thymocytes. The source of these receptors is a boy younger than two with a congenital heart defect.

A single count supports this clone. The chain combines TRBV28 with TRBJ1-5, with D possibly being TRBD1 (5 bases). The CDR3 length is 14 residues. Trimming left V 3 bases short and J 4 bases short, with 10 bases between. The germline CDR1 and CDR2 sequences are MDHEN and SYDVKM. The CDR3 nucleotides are TGTGCCAGCAGTTTTTACCGACAGAATCAGCCCCAGCATTTT. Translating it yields CASSFYRQNQPQHF.

The CDR3 reads CASSQERYEQYF. Written as DNA, the CDR3 is TGTGCCAGCAGCCAGGAACGCTACGAGCAGTACTTC. The V gene is TRBV7-2, the J gene TRBJ2-7; the D is unclear. Trimming removed 5 bases from V and 3 bases from J, with 8 bases in between. There are 12 residues in the CDR3. Germline V gives CDR1 SGHTA, CDR2 FQGNSA.

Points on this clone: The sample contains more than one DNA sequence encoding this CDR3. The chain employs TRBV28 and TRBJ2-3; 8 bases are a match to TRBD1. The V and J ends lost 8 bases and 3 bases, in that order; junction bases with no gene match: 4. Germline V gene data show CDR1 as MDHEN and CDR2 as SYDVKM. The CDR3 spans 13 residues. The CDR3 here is CASRDRRTDTQYF. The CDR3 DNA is TGTGCCAGCCGGGACAGGAGAACAGATACGCAGTATTTT.

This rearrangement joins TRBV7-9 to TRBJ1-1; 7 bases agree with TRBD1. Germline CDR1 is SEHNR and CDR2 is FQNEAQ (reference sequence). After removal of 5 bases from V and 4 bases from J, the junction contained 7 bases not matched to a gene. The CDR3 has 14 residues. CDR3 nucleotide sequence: TGTGCCAGCAGCGCTTCACAGGGGCTCACTGAAGCTTTCTTT. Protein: CASSASQGLTEAFF.

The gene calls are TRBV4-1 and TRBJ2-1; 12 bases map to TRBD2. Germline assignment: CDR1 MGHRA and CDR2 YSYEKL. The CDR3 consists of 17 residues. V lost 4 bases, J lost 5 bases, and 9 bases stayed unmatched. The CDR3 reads CASSRLPLAGGNNEQFF. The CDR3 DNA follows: TGCGCCAGCAGCCGCCTACCCCTAGCGGGAGGGAACAATGAGCAGTTCTTC.

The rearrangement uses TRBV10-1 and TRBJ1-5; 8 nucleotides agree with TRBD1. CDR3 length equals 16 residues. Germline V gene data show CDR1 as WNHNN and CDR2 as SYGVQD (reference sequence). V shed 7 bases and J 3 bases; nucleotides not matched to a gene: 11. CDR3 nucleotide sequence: TGCGCCAGCACCTCGGGACAGGTTGTCCCCAATCAGCCCCAGCATTTT. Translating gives CASTSGQVVPNQPQHF.

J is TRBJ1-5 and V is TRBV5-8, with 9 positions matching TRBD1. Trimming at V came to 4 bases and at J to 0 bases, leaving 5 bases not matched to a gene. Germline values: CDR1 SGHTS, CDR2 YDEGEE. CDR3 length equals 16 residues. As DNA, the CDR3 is TGTGCCAGCAGCGGACAGGGGAAGTATAGCAATCAGCCCCAGCATTTT. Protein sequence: CASSGQGKYSNQPQHF.

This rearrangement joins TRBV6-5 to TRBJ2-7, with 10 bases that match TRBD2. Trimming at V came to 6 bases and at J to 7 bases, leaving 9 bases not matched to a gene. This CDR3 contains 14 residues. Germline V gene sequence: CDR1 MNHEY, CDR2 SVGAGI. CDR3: CASRTGTSEREQYF. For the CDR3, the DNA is TGTGCCAGCAGAACCGGGACTAGCGAACGGGAGCAGTACTTC.

This CDR3 reads CASSNRDRVLYEQYF. CDR3 DNA: TGTGCCAGCAGTAACCGGGACAGGGTACTCTACGAGCAGTACTTC. The chain has TRBV6-1 and TRBJ2-7, with 9 nucleotides matching TRBD1. Germline V gene data show CDR1 as MNHNS and CDR2 as SASEGT. V shed 5 bases, J shed 3 bases, and the junction held 8 bases outside the gene matches. The CDR3 has 15 residues.

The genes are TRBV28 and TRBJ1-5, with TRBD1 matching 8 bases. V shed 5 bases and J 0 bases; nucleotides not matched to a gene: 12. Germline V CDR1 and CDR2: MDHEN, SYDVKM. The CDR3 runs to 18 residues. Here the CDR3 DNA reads TGTGCCAGCAGTCCTTGGACAGGGAGGGAGTATAGCAATCAGCCCCAGCATTTT. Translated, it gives CASSPWTGREYSNQPQHF.

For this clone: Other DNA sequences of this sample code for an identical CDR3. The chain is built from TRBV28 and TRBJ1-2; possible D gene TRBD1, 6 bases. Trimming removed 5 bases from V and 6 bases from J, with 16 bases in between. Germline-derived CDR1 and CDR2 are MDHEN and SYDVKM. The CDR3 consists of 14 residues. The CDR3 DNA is TGTGCCAGCAGTCCTAGGGGACAAGTAGATGGCTACACCTTC. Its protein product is CASSPRGQVDGYTF.

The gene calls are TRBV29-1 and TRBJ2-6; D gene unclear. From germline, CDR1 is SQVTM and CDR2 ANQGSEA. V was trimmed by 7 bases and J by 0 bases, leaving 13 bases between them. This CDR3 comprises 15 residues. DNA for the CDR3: TGCAGCGCCCTCCTCAGTGACTCTGGGGCCAACGTCCTGACTTTC. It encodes CSALLSDSGANVLTF.

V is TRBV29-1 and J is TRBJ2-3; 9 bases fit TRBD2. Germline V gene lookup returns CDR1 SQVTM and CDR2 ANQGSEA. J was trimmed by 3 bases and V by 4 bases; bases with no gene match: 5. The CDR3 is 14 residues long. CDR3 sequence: CSVVASGETDTQYF. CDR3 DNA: TGCAGCGTTGTCGCTAGCGGGGAGACAGATACGCAGTATTTT.

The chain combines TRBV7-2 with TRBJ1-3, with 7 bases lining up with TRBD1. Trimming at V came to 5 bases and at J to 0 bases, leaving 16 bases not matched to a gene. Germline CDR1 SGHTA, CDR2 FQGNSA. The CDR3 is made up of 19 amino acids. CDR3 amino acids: CASSPRVGTDLNSGNTIYF. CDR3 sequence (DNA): TGTGCCAGCAGCCCGCGGGTCGGGACAGACTTAAACTCTGGAAACACCATATATTTT. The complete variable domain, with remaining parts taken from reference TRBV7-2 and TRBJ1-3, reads GAGVSQSPSNKVTEKGKDVELRCDPISGHTALYWYRQSLGQGLEFLIYFQGNSAPDKSGLPSDRFSAERTGGSVSTLTIQRTQQEDSAVYLCASSPRVGTDLNSGNTIYFGEGSWLTVV.

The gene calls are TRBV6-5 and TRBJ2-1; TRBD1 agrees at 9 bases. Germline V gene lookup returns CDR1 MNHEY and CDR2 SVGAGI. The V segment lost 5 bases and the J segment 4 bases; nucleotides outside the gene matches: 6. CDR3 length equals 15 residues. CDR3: CASSHRDRVYNEQFF. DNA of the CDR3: TGTGCCAGCAGTCACCGGGACAGGGTATACAATGAGCAGTTCTTC.